The 2 T cell receptor beta chains below come from one sample, sequenced in a study of T cells expressing NK-cell markers. With the 5' RACE reads reprocessed, TCRdb shows one record per CDR3 protein and no DNA. This sample's table reports 500,000 or so distinct CDR3 sequences. The specimen sequenced was blood T cells: a sorted CD56 or NKG2C T cell subset, CD4+ or CD8+ T cells, or bulk PBMC T cells (not recorded which). All receptors come from a man aged 18 to 29 in good health.

V is TRBV5-1 and J is TRBJ2-5; TCRdb's D call, TRBD1, is unchecked because there is no DNA. This CDR3 has 16 amino acids. From germline, CDR1 is SGHRS and CDR2 YFSETQ. The CDR3 is CASSLGAGQIQETQYF.

The chain couples TRBV29-1 to TRBJ2-3; the TCRdb call, TRBD2, lacks DNA for checking. In germline, CDR1 is SQVTM, CDR2 ANQGSEA. The CDR3 runs 15 residues. CDR3: CSVGASGGFTDTQYF.